The TCR beta chain under discussion was sequenced for a study of PD-L1 blockade in urothelial cancer. Study-level information: Males with bladder-origin urothelial cancer made up about 85% of the roughly 29 patients. At 6 weeks and at 3 weeks (second dose) after treatment start, blood was analyzed.

Samples were collected from each patient before treatment and during treatment. Each patient gave between 1 and 8 of them in total. Assay: immunoSEQ multiplex PCR; the TCRdb copy retains only in-frame clones and omits some. The sample records just under 40,000 clones, around 88% being singletons. V was cut by 2 bases and J by 0 bases, with 10 bases left in between. CDR3 length: 14 amino acids. Germline V CDR1 and CDR2: GTSNPN, SVGIG (reference sequence). The input for sequencing was PBMCs, taken around atezolizumab (anti-PD-L1) treatment. The chain joins TRBV30 to TRBJ1-1; TRBD1 might be the D (6 bases). This sequence originates from a man aged 55 to 69 with urothelial cancer. The DNA of the CDR3 is TGTGCCTGGAGTCAGGGGTTTGTGAACACTGAAGCTTTCTTT. Protein sequence: CAWSQGFVNTEAFF.